Listed below are T cell receptor beta chains from one sample, sequenced in a study of cytomegalovirus exposure and HLA in healthy donors. Profiling relied on immunoSEQ multiplex PCR, and the TCRdb table lists in-frame clones only, not all of them. The sample shows approximately 130,000 clones, about four fifths of them seen only once. The sequencing sample was made of PBMCs. These receptors came from a man aged 30 to 39 in good health and CMV-seronegative. Both conserved end residues are part of each CDR3. A D gene is named only where the DNA matches it firmly. For some rows the clone size is stated as once, few or many, or as a class when expanded; others skip it.

abundance	d_gene	j_gene	v_gene	CDR3nt	CDR3aa
-	-	TRBJ2-2	TRBV7-3	TGTGCCAGCAGCTCGGCGGGAGGGGAGCTGTTTTTT	CASSSAGGELFF
-	TRBD2	TRBJ2-1	TRBV5-8	TGTGCCAGCAGCTTCACCGGGACTAGCGTAAGAGGCTCCTACAATGAGCAGTTCTTC	CASSFTGTSVRGSYNEQFF
once	-	TRBJ2-5	TRBV6-6	TGTGCCAGCAGTTACCAGTCCAGGGAGACCCAGTACTTC	CASSYQSRETQYF
medium-sized	TRBD1	TRBJ1-1	TRBV6-1	TGTGCCAGCAGTGAAAGGACAGGGAGGACTGAAGCTTTCTTT	CASSERTGRTEAFF
-	TRBD2	TRBJ2-5	TRBV29-1	TGCAGCGTAACATCCGGGACTAGCGTGGAGACCCAGTACTTC	CSVTSGTSVETQYF
-	-	TRBJ2-3	TRBV7-3	TGTGCCAGCAGCCAGTACACAGATACGCAGTATTTT	CASSQYTDTQYF
-	-	TRBJ2-7	TRBV4-2	TGTGCCAGCAGCCAAGGGCCCGGGATGGTGGGGGAGCAGTACTTC	CASSQGPGMVGEQYF
few	TRBD2	TRBJ2-1	TRBV6-1	TGTGCCAGCAGTGTGTCGGGTAGCGGGATTGGGTTCTACAATGAGCAGTTCTTC	CASSVSGSGIGFYNEQFF
-	-	TRBJ1-1	TRBV6-4	TGTGCCAGCAGTGCAGGGAATCTGGCTTTCTTT	CASSAGNLAFF
few	-	TRBJ2-2	TRBV29-1	TGCAGCGTTGCAAGACAGAACACCGGGGAGCTGTTTTTT	CSVARQNTGELFF
-	TRBD2	TRBJ2-2	TRBV11-3	TGTGCCAGCAGCTGGACTAGCGGGGGGGCCGACACCGGGGAGCTGTTTTTT	CASSWTSGGADTGELFF
-	-	TRBJ2-1	TRBV7-3	TGTGCCAGCAGCTTAAGCGGAGGGCGGGGTGAGCAGTTCTTC	CASSLSGGRGEQFF
once	TRBD2	TRBJ2-3	TRBV10-3	TGTGCCATCAGTGGGCTAGCGGGCCGGTCAGATACGCAGTATTTT	CAISGLAGRSDTQYF
-	TRBD2	TRBJ2-5	TRBV28	TGTGCCAGCATCCGAGCGGGGGGGCCTGTGGAGACCCAGTACTTC	CASIRAGGPVETQYF
-	-	TRBJ2-3	TRBV5-1	TGCGCCAGCAGCCCTCGGGACACAGATACGCAGTATTTT	CASSPRDTDTQYF
-	TRBD2	TRBJ2-7	TRBV28	TGTGCCAGCAGTCCCAGCCCAGGCGGGGGGTTGCACGAGCAGTACTTC	CASSPSPGGGLHEQYF
few	-	TRBJ2-3	TRBV11-2	TGTGCCAGCAGCTTAAGTGAGAGAGATACGCAGTATTTT	CASSLSERDTQYF
-	TRBD1	TRBJ2-3	TRBV9	TGTGCCAGCAGCGCTCCGGGACAGGGCGGGTCAGATACGCAGTATTTT	CASSAPGQGGSDTQYF
once	TRBD1	TRBJ1-6	TRBV10-3	TGTGCCATCAAAGAGGGACAGTATAATTCACCCCTCCACTTT	CAIKEGQYNSPLHF
-	TRBD1	TRBJ1-1	TRBV28	TGTGCCAGCAGCTCTGAGGACAGGGGAGCTGAAGCTTTCTTT	CASSSEDRGAEAFF
-	TRBD1	TRBJ1-6	TRBV27	TGTGCCAGCAGTTTATCGGACAGGGATTCACCCCTCCACTTT	CASSLSDRDSPLHF
-	-	TRBJ2-1	TRBV13	TGTGCCAGCAGCTTTCCCGAGGAAAATGAGCAGTTCTTC	CASSFPEENEQFF
-	TRBD1	TRBJ1-4	TRBV11-2	TGTGCCAGCAGCCCGGGACAGGGGGTCGAAAAACTGTTTTTT	CASSPGQGVEKLFF